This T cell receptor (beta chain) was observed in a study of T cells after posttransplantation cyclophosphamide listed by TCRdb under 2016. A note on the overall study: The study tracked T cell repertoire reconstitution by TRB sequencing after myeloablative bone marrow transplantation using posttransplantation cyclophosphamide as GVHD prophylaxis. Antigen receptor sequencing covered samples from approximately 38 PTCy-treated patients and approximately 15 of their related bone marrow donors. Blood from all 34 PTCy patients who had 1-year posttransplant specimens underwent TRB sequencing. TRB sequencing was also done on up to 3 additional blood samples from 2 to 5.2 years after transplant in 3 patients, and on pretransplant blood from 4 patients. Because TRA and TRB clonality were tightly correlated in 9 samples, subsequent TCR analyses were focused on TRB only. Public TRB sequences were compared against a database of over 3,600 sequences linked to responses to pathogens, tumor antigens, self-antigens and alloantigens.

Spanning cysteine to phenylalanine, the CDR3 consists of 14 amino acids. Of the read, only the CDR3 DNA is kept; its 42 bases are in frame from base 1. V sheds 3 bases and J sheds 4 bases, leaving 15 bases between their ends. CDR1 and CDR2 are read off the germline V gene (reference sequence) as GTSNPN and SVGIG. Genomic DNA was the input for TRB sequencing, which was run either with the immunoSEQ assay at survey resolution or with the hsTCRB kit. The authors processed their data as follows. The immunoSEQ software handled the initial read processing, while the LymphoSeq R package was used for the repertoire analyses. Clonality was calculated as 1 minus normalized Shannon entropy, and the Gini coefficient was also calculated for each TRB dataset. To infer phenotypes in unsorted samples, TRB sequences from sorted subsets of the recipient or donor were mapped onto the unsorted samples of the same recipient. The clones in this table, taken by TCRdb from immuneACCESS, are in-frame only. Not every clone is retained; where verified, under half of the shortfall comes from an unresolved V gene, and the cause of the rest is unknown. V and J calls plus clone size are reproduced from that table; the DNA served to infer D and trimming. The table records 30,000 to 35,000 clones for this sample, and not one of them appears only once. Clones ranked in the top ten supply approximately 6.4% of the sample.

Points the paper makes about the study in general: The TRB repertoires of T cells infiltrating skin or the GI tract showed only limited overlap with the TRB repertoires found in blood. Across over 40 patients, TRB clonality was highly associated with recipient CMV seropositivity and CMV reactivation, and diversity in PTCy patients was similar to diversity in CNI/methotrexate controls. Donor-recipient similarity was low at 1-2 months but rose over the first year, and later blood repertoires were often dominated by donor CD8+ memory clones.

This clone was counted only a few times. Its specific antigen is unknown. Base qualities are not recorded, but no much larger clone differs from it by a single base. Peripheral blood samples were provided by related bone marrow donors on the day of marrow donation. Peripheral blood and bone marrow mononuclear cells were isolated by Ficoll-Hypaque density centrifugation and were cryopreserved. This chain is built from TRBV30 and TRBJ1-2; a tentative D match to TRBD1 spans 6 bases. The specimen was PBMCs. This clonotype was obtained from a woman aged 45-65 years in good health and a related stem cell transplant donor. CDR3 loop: CAWRAIRGGYGYTF. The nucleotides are TGTGCCTGGAGGGCTATCAGGGGAGGCTATGGCTACACCTTC. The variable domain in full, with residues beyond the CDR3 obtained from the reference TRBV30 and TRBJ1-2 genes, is SQTIHQWPATLVQPVGSPLSLECTVEGTSNPNLYWYRQAAGRGLQLLFYSVGIGQISSEVPQNLSASRPQDRQFILSSKKLLLSDSGFYLCAWRAIRGGYGYTFGSGTRLTVV.